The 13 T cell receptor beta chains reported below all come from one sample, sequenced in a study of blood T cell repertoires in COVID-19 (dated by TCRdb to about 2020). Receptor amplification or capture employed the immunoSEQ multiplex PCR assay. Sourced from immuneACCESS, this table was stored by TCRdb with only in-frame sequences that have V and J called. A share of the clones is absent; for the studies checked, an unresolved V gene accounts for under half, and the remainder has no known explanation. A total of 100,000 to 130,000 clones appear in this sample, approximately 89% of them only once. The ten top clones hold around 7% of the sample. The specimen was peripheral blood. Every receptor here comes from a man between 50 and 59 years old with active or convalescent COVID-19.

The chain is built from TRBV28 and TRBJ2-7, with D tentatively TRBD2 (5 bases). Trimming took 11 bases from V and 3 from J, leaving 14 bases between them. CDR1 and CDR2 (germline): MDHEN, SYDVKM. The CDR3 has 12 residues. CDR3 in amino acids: CAARNRGYEQYF. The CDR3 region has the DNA TGTGCCGCCCGGAACCGGGGCTACGAGCAGTACTTC.

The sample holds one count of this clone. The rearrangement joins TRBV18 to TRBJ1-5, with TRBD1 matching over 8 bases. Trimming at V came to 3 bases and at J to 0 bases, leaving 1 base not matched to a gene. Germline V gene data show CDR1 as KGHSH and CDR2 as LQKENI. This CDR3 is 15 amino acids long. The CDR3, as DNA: TGTGCCAGCTCACCGGGACAGGATAGCAATCAGCCCCAGCATTTT. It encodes CASSPGQDSNQPQHF.

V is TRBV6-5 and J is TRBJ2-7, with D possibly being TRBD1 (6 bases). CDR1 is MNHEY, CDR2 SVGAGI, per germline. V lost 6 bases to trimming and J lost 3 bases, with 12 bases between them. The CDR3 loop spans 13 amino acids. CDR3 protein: CASSSTGIYEQYF. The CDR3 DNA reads TGTGCCAGCAGCTCAACAGGGATCTACGAGCAGTACTTC.

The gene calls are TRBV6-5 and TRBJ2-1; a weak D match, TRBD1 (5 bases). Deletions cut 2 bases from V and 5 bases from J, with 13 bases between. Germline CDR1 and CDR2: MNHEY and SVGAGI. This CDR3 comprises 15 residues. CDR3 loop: CASSYSRAPNNEQFF. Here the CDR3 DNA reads TGTGCCAGCAGTTACAGCAGGGCCCCTAACAATGAGCAGTTCTTC.

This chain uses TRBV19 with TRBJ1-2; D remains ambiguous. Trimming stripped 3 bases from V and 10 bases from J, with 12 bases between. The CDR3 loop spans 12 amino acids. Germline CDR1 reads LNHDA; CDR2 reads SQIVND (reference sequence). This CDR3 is CASSMNRRIYTF. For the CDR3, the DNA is TGTGCCAGTAGTATGAATAGGAGGATCTACACCTTC.

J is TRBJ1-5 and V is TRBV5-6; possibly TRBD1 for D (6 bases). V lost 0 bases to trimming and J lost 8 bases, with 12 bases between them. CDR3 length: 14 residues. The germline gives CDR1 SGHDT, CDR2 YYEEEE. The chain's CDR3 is CASSLGGGGKPQHF. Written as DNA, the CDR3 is TGTGCCAGCAGCTTGGGTGGGGGCGGTAAGCCCCAGCATTTT.

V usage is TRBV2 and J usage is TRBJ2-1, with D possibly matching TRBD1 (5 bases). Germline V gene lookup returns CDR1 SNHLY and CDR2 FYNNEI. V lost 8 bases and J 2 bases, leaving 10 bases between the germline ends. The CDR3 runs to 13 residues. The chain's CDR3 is CASLPGTYNEQFF. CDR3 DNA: TGTGCCAGCTTACCAGGGACCTACAATGAGCAGTTCTTC.

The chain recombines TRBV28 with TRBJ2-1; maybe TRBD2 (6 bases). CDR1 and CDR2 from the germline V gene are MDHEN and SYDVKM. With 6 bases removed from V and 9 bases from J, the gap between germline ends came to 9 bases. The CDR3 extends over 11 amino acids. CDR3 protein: CASSPGGEQFF. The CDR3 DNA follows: TGTGCCAGCAGCCCCGGGGGTGAGCAGTTCTTC.

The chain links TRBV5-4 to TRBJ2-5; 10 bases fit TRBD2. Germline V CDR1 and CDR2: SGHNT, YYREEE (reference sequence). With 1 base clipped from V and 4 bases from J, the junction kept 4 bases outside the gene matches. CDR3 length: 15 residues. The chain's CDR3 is CASSLTSGMRETQYF. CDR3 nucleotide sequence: TGTGCCAGCAGCTTGACTAGCGGGATGAGAGAGACCCAGTACTTC.

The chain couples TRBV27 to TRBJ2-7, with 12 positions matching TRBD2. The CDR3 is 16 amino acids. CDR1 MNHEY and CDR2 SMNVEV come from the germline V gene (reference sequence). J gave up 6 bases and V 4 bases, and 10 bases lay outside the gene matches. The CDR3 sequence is CASSSLPGLAGLEQYF. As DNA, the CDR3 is TGTGCCAGCAGTTCCCTCCCGGGACTAGCGGGCCTCGAGCAGTACTTC.

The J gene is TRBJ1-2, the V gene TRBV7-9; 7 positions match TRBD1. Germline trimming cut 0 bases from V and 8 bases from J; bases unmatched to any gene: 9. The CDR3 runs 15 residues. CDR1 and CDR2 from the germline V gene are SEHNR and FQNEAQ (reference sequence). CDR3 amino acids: CASSLALQGPWGYTF. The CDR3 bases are TGTGCCAGCAGCTTAGCCCTACAGGGGCCATGGGGCTACACCTTC.

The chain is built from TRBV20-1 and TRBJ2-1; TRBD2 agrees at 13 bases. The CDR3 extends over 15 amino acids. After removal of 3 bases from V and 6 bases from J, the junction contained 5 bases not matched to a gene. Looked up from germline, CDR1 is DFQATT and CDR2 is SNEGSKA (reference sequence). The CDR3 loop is CSASPLAGGPNEQFF. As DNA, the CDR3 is TGCAGTGCTAGTCCACTAGCGGGAGGGCCCAATGAGCAGTTCTTC.

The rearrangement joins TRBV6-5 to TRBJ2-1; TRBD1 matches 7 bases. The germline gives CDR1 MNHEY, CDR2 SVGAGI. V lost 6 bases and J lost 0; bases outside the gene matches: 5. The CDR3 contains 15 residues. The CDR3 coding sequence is TGTGCCAGCAGGATAACAGGGGACTCCTACAATGAGCAGTTCTTC. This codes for CASRITGDSYNEQFF.